Listed below are T cell receptor beta chains from one sample, sequenced in a study of T cells in Graves' hyperthyroidism and ophthalmopathy. TCRdb reprocessed the multiplex PCR reads with MiXCR, giving one entry per CDR3 protein. The sample carries around 690,000 distinct CDR3 sequences, roughly 17% recorded once. The sample consisted of blood. These receptor sequences come from a man between 50 and 59 years old with Graves' hyperthyroidism. Both conserved end residues are part of each CDR3. The order of the fields is J gene, clone size, D gene, V gene, CDR3 DNA, CDR3 protein. A D gene is named only where the DNA matches it firmly. Some rows mark clone size as missing; the rest say once, few, many or name a class of expanded clone.

TRBJ2-7	few	-	TRBV6-5	TGTGCCAGCAGTTCCATCGGGGCACCTATTCGTCTCTCCTACGAGCAGTACTTC	CASSSIGAPIRLSYEQYF
TRBJ2-7	many	-	TRBV7-9	TGTGCCAGCAGCGCCCCGGGTCTCCCCGGGATCGAGCAGTACTTC	CASSAPGLPGIEQYF
TRBJ2-7	many	-	TRBV20-1	TGCAGTGCTAGACCCAGGGGGGGAGGTTGGTACGAGCAGTACTTC	CSARPRGGGWYEQYF
TRBJ2-7	few	TRBD2	TRBV27	TGTGCCAGCAGTCTGAGGACTAGGGGCGGCGAGCAGTACTTC	CASSLRTRGGEQYF
TRBJ1-3	-	-	TRBV28	TGTGCCGGCAGCGCGCGGACGGGCTCTGGAAACACCATATATTTT	CAGSARTGSGNTIYF
TRBJ2-2	few	-	TRBV5-6	TGTGCCAGCAGCACGGGGCAGTTGGTCTTCGCTTCGAACACCGGGGAGCTGTTTTTT	CASSTGQLVFASNTGELFF
TRBJ1-5	few	TRBD1	TRBV19	TGTGCCAGTAGTAGACAGGGGGCGCGGAGTCAGCCCCAGCATTTT	CASSRQGARSQPQHF
TRBJ2-2	many	TRBD2	TRBV7-2	TGTGCCAGCAGCTATGGGACTACCACCGGGGAGCTGTTTTTT	CASSYGTTTGELFF
TRBJ2-1	-	TRBD2	TRBV20-1	TGCAGTGCTAGAGCTAGAAGCGGGAGCTCCTACAATGAGCAGTTCTTC	CSARARSGSSYNEQFF
TRBJ2-7	-	TRBD2	TRBV20-1	TGCAGTGCTAGGGGGGCAGGAGCGGGAGACGGGTACGAGCAGTACTTC	CSARGAGAGDGYEQYF
TRBJ2-1	-	-	TRBV27	TGTGCCAGCAGGACCAAAACAGGGAGCTCCTACAATGAGCAGTTCTTC	CASRTKTGSSYNEQFF
TRBJ1-2	many	-	TRBV24-1	TGTGCCACCAGTGAACCTTTGACAGGAGACTTTGACTCCTATGGCTACACCTTC	CATSEPLTGDFDSYGYTF
TRBJ1-3	-	-	TRBV12-3/TRBV12-4	TGTGCCAGCAGTTTGGACGGTCAAATCTCTGGAAACACCATATATTTT	CASSLDGQISGNTIYF
TRBJ1-4	many	-	TRBV15	TGTGCCACCAGCAGAGATCCCAACAGGGTCGGTGAAAAACTGTTTTTT	CATSRDPNRVGEKLFF
TRBJ2-7	many	-	TRBV7-9	TGTGCCAGCAGCGCACAGGGAGGCGAGCAGTACTTC	CASSAQGGEQYF
TRBJ2-7	many	TRBD2	TRBV29-1	TGCAGCGTTCTGGAGACTAGCGGGGGATCCTACGAGCAGTACTTC	CSVLETSGGSYEQYF
TRBJ2-7	many	-	TRBV20-1	TGCAGTGCTAGTCTAGCAGACTACGAGCAGTACTTC	CSASLADYEQYF
TRBJ2-7	many	TRBD1	TRBV7-9	TGTGCCAGCAGTTTAGCCGGGACAGGCTCCTACGAGCAGTACTTC	CASSLAGTGSYEQYF
TRBJ2-1	few	-	TRBV5-1	TGCGCCAGCAGCATCGGGAGCTCCTACAATGGGCAGTTCTTC	CASSIGSSYNGQFF
TRBJ1-5	-	-	TRBV20-1	TGCAGTGCTAGTAGACACAATCAGCCCCAGCATTTT	CSASRHNQPQHF
TRBJ1-5	-	-	TRBV25-1	TGTGCCAGCAGTGAAGGCAGGCTTAGCAATCAGCCCCAGCATTTT	CASSEGRLSNQPQHF
TRBJ2-3	few	TRBD1	TRBV10-3	TGTGCCACCCGGGACAGGGCCACAGATACGCAGTATTTT	CATRDRATDTQYF
TRBJ2-7	many	TRBD2	TRBV10-3	TGTGCCATCACAAGCGGGAGTGGATACGAGCAGTACTTC	CAITSGSGYEQYF
TRBJ1-5	few	-	TRBV24-1	TGTGCCACCAGTGATCCCACACCCGGGACGGATTATAGCAATCAGCCCCAGCATTTT	CATSDPTPGTDYSNQPQHF
TRBJ2-5	many	-	TRBV28	TGTGCCAGCAGTTTATACCGGGAGAACGGGGAGACCCAGTACTTC	CASSLYRENGETQYF
TRBJ2-1	few	-	TRBV11-2	TGTGCCAGCAGCTTTGAGGACGGGAGCTACAATGAGCAGTTCTTC	CASSFEDGSYNEQFF
TRBJ1-1	many	-	TRBV2	TGTGCCAGCACCTCGACACTGAACACTGAAGCTTTCTTT	CASTSTLNTEAFF
TRBJ2-7	-	-	TRBV20-1	TGCAGTGCTAGAGATTGGGACCGAGGCTACGAGCAGTACTTC	CSARDWDRGYEQYF
TRBJ1-1	few	TRBD1	TRBV5-8	TGTGCCAGCAGTCCAGACAGGGAGCGAGCTTTCTTT	CASSPDRERAFF
TRBJ2-3	few	-	TRBV24-1	TGTGCCACCAGTACAGGGTCAACAGATACGCAGTATTTT	CATSTGSTDTQYF
TRBJ1-5	few	-	TRBV30	TGTGCCTGGAGGACGGGAGGCCCCCAGCATTTT	CAWRTGGPQHF
TRBJ2-5	many	-	TRBV28	TGTGCCAGCAGTTTTTTGCGGGTTAGCCAAGAGACCCAGTACTTC	CASSFLRVSQETQYF
TRBJ2-1	many	-	TRBV30	TGTGCCTGGAGTACGGGAGAAGGGAATGAGCAGTTCTTC	CAWSTGEGNEQFF
TRBJ2-7	many	-	TRBV2	TGTGCCAGCAGTGATGCCCATCCTGGGGAGCAGTACTTC	CASSDAHPGEQYF
TRBJ2-7	few	TRBD1	TRBV3-1	TGTGCCAGCAGCCCCTGGGACAGCGATTACGAGCAGTACTTC	CASSPWDSDYEQYF
TRBJ2-7	many	TRBD2	TRBV20-1	TGCAGTGCTAGAGATGGGGGACTAGGGGACGAGCAGTACTTC	CSARDGGLGDEQYF
TRBJ2-3	many	-	TRBV28	TGTGCCAGCACATCGGGAGCGGCAGATACGCAGTATTTT	CASTSGAADTQYF
TRBJ2-5	many	TRBD2	TRBV2	TGTGCCAGCAGTTTATGGACTAGTCTCGAGACCCAGTACTTC	CASSLWTSLETQYF